A single sample gave rise to the 6 T cell receptor beta chains below, sequenced in a study of blood T cell repertoires in COVID-19. Produced via immunoSEQ multiplex PCR; TCRdb's table is partial and in-frame only. Altogether around 230,000 clones are present, approximately 78% being singletons, with the ten largest covering about an eighth. The source material was peripheral blood. The receptors were gathered from a woman aged 55 to 70 with active or convalescent COVID-19.

V gene TRBV10-1 combines with J gene TRBJ1-1, with D perhaps TRBD1 (5 bases). V gave up 0 bases and J gave up 3 bases, with 14 bases separating them. This CDR3 is 16 amino acids long. CDR1 is WNHNN, CDR2 SYGVQD, per germline (reference sequence). CDR3 DNA: TGCGCCAGCAGTGAGTCTAGGGGCGTACTGGACACTGAAGCTTTCTTT. Translated: CASSESRGVLDTEAFF.

CDR3 sequence (DNA): TGTGCCAGCAGCTATGGGACTGTTAATTCACCCCTCCACTTT. It codes for CASSYGTVNSPLHF. The rearrangement uses TRBV5-6 and TRBJ1-6; the D gene is possibly TRBD1 (5 bases). V was cut by 3 bases and J by 6 bases, with 10 bases left in between. Germline V CDR1 and CDR2: SGHDT, YYEEEE. CDR3 length: 14 residues.

The chain employs TRBV3-1 (or the pseudogene TRBV3-2) and TRBJ1-1; D not resolved. CDR3 length: 14 amino acids. Trimming shortened V by 5 bases and J by 5 bases, and 15 bases separated the two germline ends. The germline V gene encodes CDR1 LGHDT and CDR2 YNNKEL (reference sequence). CDR3 residues: CASSGSGRGTEAFF. CDR3 coding DNA: TGTGCCAGCAGCGGTAGCGGCCGTGGGACTGAAGCTTTCTTT.

This chain joins TRBV10-3 and TRBJ1-2; D remains unclear. Per the germline V gene, CDR1 is ENHRY and CDR2 is SYGVKD. Trimming shortened V by 11 bases and J by 2 bases, and 15 bases separated the two germline ends. The CDR3 covers 13 residues. The CDR3 DNA reads TGTGCCCTTCTCGACGGGAACAACTATGGCTACACCTTC. Translation: CALLDGNNYGYTF.

The chain combines TRBV19 with TRBJ2-7; TRBD2 is a possible D gene (5 bases). Germline lookup yields CDR1 LNHDA and CDR2 SQIVND (reference sequence). Trimming removed 4 bases from V and 4 bases from J, with 17 bases in between. There are 15 residues in the CDR3. The CDR3 region is CASSSPGSGWYEQYF. The CDR3 DNA reads as TGTGCCAGTAGTAGCCCGGGGTCCGGATGGTACGAGCAGTACTTC.

This clone was detected once. The J gene is TRBJ1-2, the V gene TRBV28; no clear D gene. With 6 bases removed from V and 1 base from J, the gap between germline ends came to 15 bases. Germline V gene sequence: CDR1 MDHEN, CDR2 SYDVKM. This CDR3 is 15 amino acids long. The CDR3 sequence: CASRAAAPSNYGYTF. CDR3 nucleotide sequence: TGTGCCAGCAGGGCAGCGGCTCCCAGTAACTATGGCTACACCTTC.